This TCR beta chain was recorded in a study of patients and donors after allogeneic stem cell transplantation (dated by TCRdb to 2018 to 2020). Libraries were built with RT-PCR. Sequencing instrument: NextSeq 550. Starting from the raw public reads, TCRdb applied fastp trimming at Q25, assembled clones with MiXCR and retained in-frame beta chains. Entries that share a CDR3 protein sequence are merged under the most common genes and DNA. Present in this sample are about a million distinct CDR3 sequences, about a sixth of which were seen just once. Roughly 6.4% of the sample rests with the top ten. CDR1 and CDR2 were assigned from the germline V gene as MNHNS and SASEGT. Trimming removed 6 bases from V and 2 bases from J, leaving 14 bases between the germline ends. From the cysteine up to the phenylalanine, the CDR3 has a length of 15 residues. Only the CDR3 DNA stays, 45 bases, in frame from base 1.

On this clonotype itself: What this receptor recognizes is not known. Qualities for individual bases were not recorded, and no much larger clone is one base off.

The sequence came from a human donor who was either an allogeneic HSCT recipient or a stem cell or donor lymphocyte infusion donor (not recorded which). It is not recorded whose cells these are; they may come from a transplant donor. The sample taken for sequencing was blood, either unsorted or a sorted T cell fraction (not recorded which). Recombination connected TRBV6-1 to TRBJ2-1; the best D guess is TRBD2, with 7 bases matching. The DNA sequence follows: TGTGCCAGCAGGCACGCGGGGGCGGCCTACAATGAGCAGTTCTTC. The translation is CASRHAGAAYNEQFF.